The 27 T cell receptor beta chains below come from one sample, sequenced in a study of beta chain features in type 1 diabetes. Expressed TCRB transcripts were sequenced because the isolated RNA had all been reverse transcribed beforehand. Method: immunoSEQ multiplex PCR; TCRdb's copy keeps in-frame clones and lacks some. The sample comprises some 150,000 clones, 11% of which are singletons, and roughly 1.9% rests with the top ten. Sequenced material: central memory CD4+ T cells from blood. Every receptor here comes from a young man in good health.

This clone was seen only a few times. The chain is built from TRBV19 and TRBJ1-1; no clear D gene. Germline values: CDR1 LNHDA, CDR2 SQIVND (reference sequence). There are 15 residues in the CDR3. The V gene lost 7 bases and the J gene lost 4 bases, with 19 bases spanning the gap. CDR3 region: CASIAGYWGSTEAFF. CDR3 in DNA: TGTGCCAGTATTGCGGGGTATTGGGGAAGCACTGAAGCTTTCTTT.

The chain has TRBV28 and TRBJ2-7; 7 positions match TRBD1. The V gene's germline CDR1 is MDHEN and CDR2 SYDVKM. V gave up 6 bases and J gave up 1 base; unmatched junction bases: 15. The CDR3 covers 17 residues. The CDR3 nucleotides are TGTGCCAGCAGGGAACGACCAGACAGGGTTAAGTCCTACGAGCAGTACTTC. It is translated as CASRERPDRVKSYEQYF.

The chain carries TRBV18 and TRBJ1-5; D not resolved. The ends were cut back, 5 bases at V and 2 bases at J, with 16 bases in the middle. The CDR3 consists of 16 residues. The germline gives CDR1 KGHSH, CDR2 LQKENI. The CDR3 protein is CASSDRTRKGNQPQHF. As DNA, the CDR3 is TGTGCCAGCTCAGATCGGACGAGGAAAGGCAATCAGCCCCAGCATTTT.

The chain links TRBV27 to TRBJ2-5, with 7 bases aligning to TRBD1. The CDR3 contains 14 residues. Germline V gene lookup returns CDR1 MNHEY and CDR2 SMNVEV (reference sequence). The V gene end was trimmed by 5 bases and the J gene end by 4 bases; junction bases not matched to a gene: 7. Here the CDR3 DNA reads TGTGCCAGCAGTAGAGGGGCAGGGGGAGAGACCCAGTACTTC. This gives the protein CASSRGAGGETQYF.

Many counts were recorded for this clone. The chain is built from TRBV7-9 and TRBJ1-5, with D perhaps TRBD1 (6 bases). Germline assignment: CDR1 SEHNR and CDR2 FQNEAQ (reference sequence). There are 15 residues in the CDR3. V was pared by 1 base and J by 2 bases, with 9 bases between. The CDR3 is CASSLEAGGNQPQHF. The CDR3 nucleotides read TGTGCCAGCAGCTTAGAGGCAGGGGGCAATCAGCCCCAGCATTTT.

The rearrangement links TRBV5-1 to TRBJ1-1, with D possibly being TRBD1 (5 bases). Deletions cut 0 bases from V and 7 bases from J, with 16 bases between. The CDR3 extends over 15 amino acids. Germline CDR1 reads SGHRS; CDR2 reads YFSETQ. CDR3 nucleotide sequence: TGCGCCAGCAGCTTGGGTGACAGCCTGGGACTTGAAGCTTTCTTT. Encoded protein: CASSLGDSLGLEAFF.

V and J are TRBV28 and TRBJ1-2; 8 positions match TRBD1. This CDR3 spans 16 amino acids. The germline V gene has CDR1 MDHEN and CDR2 SYDVKM. Trimming removed 2 bases from V and 7 bases from J; junction bases left unmatched: 12. The CDR3 region has the DNA TGTGCCAGCAGTTTACACCAAATCGGACAGGGAAGTGGCTACACCTTC. It is translated as CASSLHQIGQGSGYTF.

V and J are TRBV18 and TRBJ2-7; a possible D gene is TRBD2 (6 bases). Deletions cut 3 bases from V and 4 bases from J, with 16 bases between. Germline CDR1 is KGHSH and CDR2 is LQKENI. The CDR3 length is 15 residues. CDR3 sequence (DNA): TGTGCCAGCTCACCGATCCGGGACTGGCAGTACGAGCAGTACTTC. Its translation is CASSPIRDWQYEQYF.

The chain uses TRBV27 and TRBJ1-4; maybe TRBD1 (5 bases). Trimming pared 2 bases from V and 8 bases from J, leaving 9 bases between. Germline V gene data show CDR1 as MNHEY and CDR2 as SMNVEV (reference sequence). The CDR3 has 13 residues. The DNA of the CDR3 is TGTGCCAGCAGTTTAAGAAAGGGGGAAAAACTGTTTTTT. Amino acid sequence: CASSLRKGEKLFF.

The genes are TRBV5-6 and TRBJ2-5, with D maybe TRBD2 (7 bases). V was shortened by 6 bases and J by 4 bases, with 13 bases between the two germline ends. CDR3 length: 13 residues. The germline CDR1 and CDR2 sequences are SGHDT and YYEEEE. CDR3 DNA: TGTGCCAGCAACATGGGAGGGGGAGAGACCCAGTACTTC. Translation gives CASNMGGGETQYF. Drawing the rest from reference TRBV5-6 and TRBJ2-5, the complete variable domain is DAGVTQSPTHLIKTRGQQVTLRCSPKSGHDTVSWYQQALGQGPQFIFQYYEEEERQRGNFPDRFSGHQFPNYSSELNVNALLLGDSALYLCASNMGGGETQYFGPGTRLLVL.

The chain combines TRBV5-6 with TRBJ2-5, with 8 positions matching TRBD2. The CDR3 is made up of 14 amino acids. The junction had 1 base not matched to a gene; V was cut back by 2 bases and J by 1 base. CDR1 and CDR2 (germline): SGHDT, YYEEEE. CDR3: CASSFGRGQETQYF. CDR3 in DNA: TGTGCCAGCAGCTTCGGGAGGGGCCAAGAGACCCAGTACTTC.

The rearrangement uses TRBV7-2 and TRBJ2-1, with D uncertain. Germline V gene lookup returns CDR1 SGHTA and CDR2 FQGNSA. Trimming took 5 bases from V and 3 from J, leaving 17 bases between them. This CDR3 has 16 residues. The CDR3 coding sequence is TGTGCCAGCAGCGACGGATCTAATGGGGTCTACAATGAGCAGTTCTTC. The encoded protein is CASSDGSNGVYNEQFF.

In its sample, this clone was seen a few times. J is TRBJ2-2 and V is TRBV7-9; D uncertain. CDR3 size: 13 residues. Trimming stripped 3 bases from V and 3 bases from J, with 5 bases between. Per germline, CDR1 SEHNR and CDR2 FQNEAQ (reference sequence). This CDR3 reads CASSLEYTGELFF. The CDR3 nucleotides read TGTGCCAGCAGCTTGGAGTACACCGGGGAGCTGTTTTTT.

The chain couples TRBV5-6 to TRBJ2-1, with 7 bases identical to TRBD2. The CDR3 runs to 16 residues. Trimming at V came to 0 bases and at J to 9 bases, leaving 12 bases not matched to a gene. CDR1 and CDR2 (germline): SGHDT, YYEEEE. The CDR3 loop is CASSLVGRASFSEQFF. The CDR3 bases are TGTGCCAGCAGCTTGGTTGGGAGGGCCTCCTTCTCTGAGCAGTTCTTC. Full variable domain (remainder filled in from reference TRBV5-6 and TRBJ2-1): DAGVTQSPTHLIKTRGQQVTLRCSPKSGHDTVSWYQQALGQGPQFIFQYYEEEERQRGNFPDRFSGHQFPNYSSELNVNALLLGDSALYLCASSLVGRASFSEQFFGPGTRLTVL.

The rearrangement links TRBV9 to TRBJ2-2; 10 nucleotides align to TRBD2. Germline V gene lookup returns CDR1 SGDLS and CDR2 YYNGEE. The CDR3 is 15 amino acids. Unmatched junction bases numbered 4, after V lost 2 bases and J lost 6 bases. CDR3 residues: CASSVSGRAAGELFF. CDR3 DNA sequence: TGTGCCAGCAGCGTCAGCGGGAGGGCCGCCGGGGAGCTGTTTTTT.

The V call is TRBV7-8, the J call TRBJ2-5; 10 positions agree with TRBD1. Looked up from germline, CDR1 is SGHVS and CDR2 is FQNEAQ. V shed 5 bases, J shed 4 bases, and the junction held 13 bases outside the gene matches. The CDR3 consists of 17 residues. As DNA, the CDR3 is TGTGCCAGCAGCCGAGCAGACGACAGGGGGCTTCGAGAGACCCAGTACTTC. Residues: CASSRADDRGLRETQYF. Drawing the rest from reference TRBV7-8 and TRBJ2-5, the complete variable domain is GAGVSQSPRYKVAKRGQDVALRCDPISGHVSLFWYQQALGQGPEFLTYFQNEAQLDKSGLPSDRFFAERPEGSVSTLKIQRTQQEDSAVYLCASSRADDRGLRETQYFGPGTRLLVL.

This chain connects TRBV30 to TRBJ1-2; weak D call: TRBD1 (6 bases). From germline, CDR1 is GTSNPN and CDR2 SVGIG (reference sequence). V was shortened by 3 bases and J by 4 bases, with 12 bases between the two germline ends. There are 13 residues in the CDR3. Written as DNA, the CDR3 is TGTGCCTGGAGGGACAGTCTCTTCTATGGCTACACCTTC. It yields the protein CAWRDSLFYGYTF.

This clone was seen ten or more times. The chain has TRBV5-1 and TRBJ2-7; unclear D gene. Germline values: CDR1 SGHRS, CDR2 YFSETQ. V dropped 0 bases and J dropped 0 bases, with 7 bases sitting between them. The CDR3 runs 14 residues. CDR3 loop: CASSLDPSSYEQYF. The CDR3, as DNA: TGCGCCAGCAGCTTGGATCCTAGCTCCTACGAGCAGTACTTC.

The CDR3 is CASRDRGGSYNEQFF. The CDR3 DNA reads as TGTGCCAGCAGGGACCGCGGGGGTTCCTACAATGAGCAGTTCTTC. The chain employs TRBV2 and TRBJ2-1; 7 nucleotides agree with TRBD2. This CDR3 has 15 amino acids. Trimming at V came to 6 bases and at J to 1 base, leaving 6 bases not matched to a gene. Germline lookup yields CDR1 SNHLY and CDR2 FYNNEI.

This clone has more than one count but fewer than ten. The chain carries TRBV5-1 and TRBJ2-4, with D maybe TRBD1 (5 bases). Germline V gene data show CDR1 as SGHRS and CDR2 as YFSETQ. Trimming removed 0 bases at V and 6 bases at J, with 10 bases between. This CDR3 has 14 residues. CDR3: CASSLGAGINIQYF. The CDR3 bases are TGCGCCAGCAGCTTGGGGGCAGGGATAAACATTCAGTACTTC.

This clone has more than one count but fewer than ten. The rearrangement links TRBV21-1 to TRBJ2-3; the table's D call TRBD2 went unverified against the DNA. TRBV21-1 is a pseudogene locus. CDR3 length: 18 residues. CDR3 amino acids: CASSKGLAGAPGTDTQYF. The CDR3 DNA follows: TGTGCCAGCAGCAAAGGACTAGCGGGAGCCCCTGGCACAGATACGCAGTATTTT.

The CDR3 is CATESASGANVLTF. The CDR3 bases are TGTGCCACAGAATCAGCCTCTGGGGCCAACGTCCTGACTTTC. V gene TRBV15 combines with J gene TRBJ2-6; D not resolved. Germline V gives CDR1 LNHNV, CDR2 YYDKDF (reference sequence). The CDR3 extends over 14 amino acids. The V and J ends lost 9 bases and 0 bases respectively, with 9 bases between them.

This clone was observed a handful of times. V gene TRBV11-1 combines with J gene TRBJ2-3; D gene ambiguous. Germline assignment: CDR1 SGHAT and CDR2 FQDESV (reference sequence). The germline V and J ends were trimmed by 1 base and 2 bases, with 7 bases remaining between them. CDR3 length: 14 amino acids. The CDR3 is CASSLDSHTDTQYF. CDR3 DNA sequence: TGTGCCAGCAGCTTAGATTCACACACAGATACGCAGTATTTT.

This clone was detected only a few times. The chain carries TRBV27 and TRBJ2-5; 8 positions agree with TRBD1. The germline V gene encodes CDR1 MNHEY and CDR2 SMNVEV (reference sequence). V was pared by 5 bases and J by 5 bases, with 4 bases of the junction left unmatched. This CDR3 comprises 13 residues. Here the CDR3 reads CASSRGTGETQYF. CDR3 in DNA: TGTGCCAGCAGTCGCGGGACAGGCGAGACCCAGTACTTC.

This clone was seen at least ten times. V is TRBV28 and J is TRBJ1-1; 9 bases are a match to TRBD1. CDR1 is MDHEN and CDR2 is SYDVKM in the germline V gene. Trimming removed 4 bases from V and 0 bases from J; junction bases left unmatched: 3. CDR3 size: 15 residues. CDR3 sequence: CASSSTGGMNTEAFF. The CDR3 DNA follows: TGTGCCAGCAGTTCCACAGGGGGCATGAACACTGAAGCTTTCTTT.

This clone was observed a handful of times. This chain links TRBV7-2 with TRBJ1-3; D remains unclear. The CDR3 extends over 16 amino acids. Germline CDR1 is SGHTA and CDR2 is FQGNSA. V was cut by 5 bases and J by 1 base, with 15 bases left in between. The CDR3 DNA is TGTGCCAGCAGCCATCGCCGAAGCAGTTCTGGAAACACCATATATTTT. Its translation: CASSHRRSSSGNTIYF.

This clone showed up just a few times. The chain uses TRBV19 and TRBJ2-1, with 12 positions matching TRBD2. The junction had 15 bases not matched to a gene; V was cut back by 4 bases and J by 14 bases. The CDR3 has 16 amino acids. CDR1 and CDR2 from the germline V gene are LNHDA and SQIVND (reference sequence). DNA for the CDR3: TGTGCCAGTAGTACAACCAAGACTAGCGGGGGATATCTAGAGTTCTTC. Translated, it gives CASSTTKTSGGYLEFF.